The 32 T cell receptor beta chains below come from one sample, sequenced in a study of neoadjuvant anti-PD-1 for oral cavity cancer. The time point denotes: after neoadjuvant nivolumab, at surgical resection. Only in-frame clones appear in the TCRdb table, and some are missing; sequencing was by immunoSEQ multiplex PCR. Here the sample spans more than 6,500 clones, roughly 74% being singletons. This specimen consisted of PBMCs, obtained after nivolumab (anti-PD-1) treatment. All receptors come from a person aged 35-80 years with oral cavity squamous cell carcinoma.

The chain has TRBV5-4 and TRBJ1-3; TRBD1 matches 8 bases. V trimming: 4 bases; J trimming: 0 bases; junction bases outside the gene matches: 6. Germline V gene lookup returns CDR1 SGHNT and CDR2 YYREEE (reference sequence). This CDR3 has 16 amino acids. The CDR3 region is CASSAGQGFSGNTIYF. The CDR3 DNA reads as TGTGCCAGCAGCGCTGGACAGGGCTTCTCTGGAAACACCATATATTTT.

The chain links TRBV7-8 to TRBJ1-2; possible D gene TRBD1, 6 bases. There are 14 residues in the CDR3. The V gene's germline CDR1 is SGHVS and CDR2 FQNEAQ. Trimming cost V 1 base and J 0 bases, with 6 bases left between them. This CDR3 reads CASSLDRANYGYTF. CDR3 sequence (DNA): TGTGCCAGCAGCTTAGACAGGGCTAACTATGGCTACACCTTC.

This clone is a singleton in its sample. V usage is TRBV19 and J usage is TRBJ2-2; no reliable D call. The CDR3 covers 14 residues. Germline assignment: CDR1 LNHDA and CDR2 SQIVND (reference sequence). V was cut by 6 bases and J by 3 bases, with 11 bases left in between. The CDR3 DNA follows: TGTGCCAGTAGCGAACCTTTTTACACCGGGGAGCTGTTTTTT. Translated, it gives CASSEPFYTGELFF.

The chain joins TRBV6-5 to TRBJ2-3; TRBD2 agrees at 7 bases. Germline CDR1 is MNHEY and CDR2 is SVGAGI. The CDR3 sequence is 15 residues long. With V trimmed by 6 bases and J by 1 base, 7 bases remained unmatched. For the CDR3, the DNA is TGTGCCAGCAGCAGTTACCGGGAGGGCACAGATACGCAGTATTTT. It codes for CASSSYREGTDTQYF.

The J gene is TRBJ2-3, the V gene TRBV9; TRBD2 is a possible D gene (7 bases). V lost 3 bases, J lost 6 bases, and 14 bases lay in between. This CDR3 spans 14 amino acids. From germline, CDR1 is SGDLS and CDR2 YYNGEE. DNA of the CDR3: TGTGCCAGCAGCGCCGGGGGGCTCGGGGATACGCAGTATTTT. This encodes CASSAGGLGDTQYF.

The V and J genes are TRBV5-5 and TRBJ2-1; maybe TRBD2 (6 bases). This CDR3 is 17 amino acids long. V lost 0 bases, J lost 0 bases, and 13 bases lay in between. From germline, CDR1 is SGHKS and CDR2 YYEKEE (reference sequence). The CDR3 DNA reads TGTGCCAGCAGCTTGGTTCCGGCGGGGAGCTCCTACAATGAGCAGTTCTTC. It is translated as CASSLVPAGSSYNEQFF.

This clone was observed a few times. The CDR3 sequence is CASSQGSGSAYEQYF. Written as DNA, the CDR3 is TGCGCCAGCAGCCAGGGTAGCGGGTCCGCCTACGAGCAGTACTTC. This rearrangement joins TRBV4-1 to TRBJ2-7; the match to TRBD2 covers 7 bases. Germline loops: CDR1 MGHRA, CDR2 YSYEKL. CDR3 length: 15 amino acids. V trimming: 3 bases; J trimming: 2 bases; junction bases outside the gene matches: 7.

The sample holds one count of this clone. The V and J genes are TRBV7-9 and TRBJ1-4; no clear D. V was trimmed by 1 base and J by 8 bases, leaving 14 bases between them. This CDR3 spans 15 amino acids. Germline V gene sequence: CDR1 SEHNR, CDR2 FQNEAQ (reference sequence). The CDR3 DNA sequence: TGTGCCAGCAGCTTAGGAGGGAATGTAGGGGAAAAACTGTTTTTT. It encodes CASSLGGNVGEKLFF.

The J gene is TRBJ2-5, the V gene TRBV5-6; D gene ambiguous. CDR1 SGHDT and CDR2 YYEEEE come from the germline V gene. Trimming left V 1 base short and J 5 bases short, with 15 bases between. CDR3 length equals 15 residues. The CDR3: CASSLRQPLRETQYF. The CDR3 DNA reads TGTGCCAGCAGCTTGCGGCAGCCTTTACGGGAGACCCAGTACTTC. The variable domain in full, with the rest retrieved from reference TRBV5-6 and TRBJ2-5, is DAGVTQSPTHLIKTRGQQVTLRCSPKSGHDTVSWYQQALGQGPQFIFQYYEEEERQRGNFPDRFSGHQFPNYSSELNVNALLLGDSALYLCASSLRQPLRETQYFGPGTRLLVL.

CDR3 protein: CASRGAGLKDTDTQYF. The CDR3 DNA reads TGTGCCAGCCGAGGGGCGGGACTGAAAGACACAGATACGCAGTATTTT. The rearrangement uses TRBV7-2 and TRBJ2-3; TRBD2 is a possible D gene (6 bases). CDR3 length: 16 amino acids. Trimming removed 8 bases from V and 2 bases from J, with 20 bases in between. Germline V lookup: CDR1 SGHTA, CDR2 FQGNSA.

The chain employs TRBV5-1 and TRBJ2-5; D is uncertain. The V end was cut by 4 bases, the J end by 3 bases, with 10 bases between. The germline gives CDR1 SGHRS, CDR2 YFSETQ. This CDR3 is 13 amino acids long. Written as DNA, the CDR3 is TGCGCCAGCAGCGACCGAGTGGAAGAGACCCAGTACTTC. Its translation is CASSDRVEETQYF.

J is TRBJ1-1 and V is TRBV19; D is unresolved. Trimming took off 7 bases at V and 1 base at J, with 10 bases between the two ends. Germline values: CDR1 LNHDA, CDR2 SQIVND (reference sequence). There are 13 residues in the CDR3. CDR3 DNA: TGTGCCAGTAACTTTGGGCCGAACACTGAAGCTTTCTTT. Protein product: CASNFGPNTEAFF.

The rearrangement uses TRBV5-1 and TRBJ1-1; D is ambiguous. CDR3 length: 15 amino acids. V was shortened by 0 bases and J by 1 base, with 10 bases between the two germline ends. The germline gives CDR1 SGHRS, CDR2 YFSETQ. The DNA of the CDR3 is TGCGCCAGCAGCTTGGCTCTGGGCCGGAACACTGAAGCTTTCTTT. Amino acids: CASSLALGRNTEAFF. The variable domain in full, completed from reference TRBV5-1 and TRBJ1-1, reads KAGVTQTPRYLIKTRGQQVTLSCSPISGHRSVSWYQQTPGQGLQFLFEYFSETQRNKGNFPGRFSGRQFSNSRSEMNVSTLELGDSALYLCASSLALGRNTEAFFGQGTRLTVV.

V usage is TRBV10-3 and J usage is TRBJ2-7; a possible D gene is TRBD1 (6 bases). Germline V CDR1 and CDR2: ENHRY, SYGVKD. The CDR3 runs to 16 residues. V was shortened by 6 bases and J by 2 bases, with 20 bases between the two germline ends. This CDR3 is CAISDYRDTFTYEQYF. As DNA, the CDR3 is TGTGCCATCAGCGATTACCGGGACACCTTTACCTACGAGCAGTACTTC.

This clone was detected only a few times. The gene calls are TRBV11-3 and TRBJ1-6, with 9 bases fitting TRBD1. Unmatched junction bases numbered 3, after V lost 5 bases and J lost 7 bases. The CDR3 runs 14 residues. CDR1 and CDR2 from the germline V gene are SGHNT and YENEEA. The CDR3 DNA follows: TGTGCCAGCAGCGCCGGGACAGGGAATTCACCCCTCCACTTT. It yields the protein CASSAGTGNSPLHF.

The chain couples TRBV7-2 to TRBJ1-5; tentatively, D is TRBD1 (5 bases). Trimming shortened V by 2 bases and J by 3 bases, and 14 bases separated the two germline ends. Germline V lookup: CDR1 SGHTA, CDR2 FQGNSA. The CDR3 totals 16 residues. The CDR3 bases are TGTGCCAGCAGCTTACTGAGGGGCAGTACCAATCAGCCCCAGCATTTT. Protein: CASSLLRGSTNQPQHF.

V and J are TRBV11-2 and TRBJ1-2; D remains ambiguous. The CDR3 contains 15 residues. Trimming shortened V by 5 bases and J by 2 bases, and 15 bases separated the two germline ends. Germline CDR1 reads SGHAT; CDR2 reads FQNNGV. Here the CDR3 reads CASSPSRGANYGYTF. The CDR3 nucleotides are TGTGCCAGCAGCCCAAGTCGGGGTGCGAACTATGGCTACACCTTC.

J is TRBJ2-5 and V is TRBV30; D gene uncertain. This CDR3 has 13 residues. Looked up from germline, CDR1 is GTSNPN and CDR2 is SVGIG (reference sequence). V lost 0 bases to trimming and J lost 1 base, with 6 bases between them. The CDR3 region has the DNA TGTGCCTGGAGTGTCCACCCCCAAGAGACCCAGTACTTC. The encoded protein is CAWSVHPQETQYF.

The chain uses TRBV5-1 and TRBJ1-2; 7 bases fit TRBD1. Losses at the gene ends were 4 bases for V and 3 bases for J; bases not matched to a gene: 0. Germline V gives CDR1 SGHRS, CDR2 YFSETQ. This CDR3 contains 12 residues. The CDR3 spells CASSDRDYGYTF. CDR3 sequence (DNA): TGCGCCAGCAGCGACAGGGACTATGGCTACACCTTC. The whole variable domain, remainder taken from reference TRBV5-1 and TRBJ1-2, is KAGVTQTPRYLIKTRGQQVTLSCSPISGHRSVSWYQQTPGQGLQFLFEYFSETQRNKGNFPGRFSGRQFSNSRSEMNVSTLELGDSALYLCASSDRDYGYTFGSGTRLTVV.

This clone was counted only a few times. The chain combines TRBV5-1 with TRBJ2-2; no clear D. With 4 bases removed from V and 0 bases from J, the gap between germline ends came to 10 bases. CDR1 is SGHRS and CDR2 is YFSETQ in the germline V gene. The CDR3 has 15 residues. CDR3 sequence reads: CASSPGRSNTGELFF. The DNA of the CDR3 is TGCGCCAGCAGCCCTGGCAGGTCGAACACCGGGGAGCTGTTTTTT.

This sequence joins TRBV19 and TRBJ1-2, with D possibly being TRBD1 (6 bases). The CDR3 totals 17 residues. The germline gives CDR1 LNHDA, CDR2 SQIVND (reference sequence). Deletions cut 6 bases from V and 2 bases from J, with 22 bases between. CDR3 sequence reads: CASRLTGKQNLNYGYTF. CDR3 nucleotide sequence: TGTGCCAGTAGGCTTACAGGGAAACAAAACCTCAACTATGGCTACACCTTC. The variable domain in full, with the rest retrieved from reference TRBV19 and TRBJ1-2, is DGGITQSPKYLFRKEGQNVTLSCEQNLNHDAMYWYRQDPGQGLRLIYYSQIVNDFQKGDIAEGYSVSREKKESFPLTVTSAQKNPTAFYLCASRLTGKQNLNYGYTFGSGTRLTVV.

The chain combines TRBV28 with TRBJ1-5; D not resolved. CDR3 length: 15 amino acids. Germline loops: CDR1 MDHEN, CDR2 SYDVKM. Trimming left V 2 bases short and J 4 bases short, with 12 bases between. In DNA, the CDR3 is TGTGCCAGCAGTTTAACCCAAATCATTAATCAGCCCCAGCATTTT. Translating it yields CASSLTQIINQPQHF.

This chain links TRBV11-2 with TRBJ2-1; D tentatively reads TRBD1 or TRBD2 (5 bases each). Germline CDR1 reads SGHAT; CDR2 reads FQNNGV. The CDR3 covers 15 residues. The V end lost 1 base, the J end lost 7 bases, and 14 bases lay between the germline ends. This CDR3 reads CASSLGWGTRNEQFF. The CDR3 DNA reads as TGTGCCAGCAGCTTAGGTTGGGGGACCAGGAATGAGCAGTTCTTC.

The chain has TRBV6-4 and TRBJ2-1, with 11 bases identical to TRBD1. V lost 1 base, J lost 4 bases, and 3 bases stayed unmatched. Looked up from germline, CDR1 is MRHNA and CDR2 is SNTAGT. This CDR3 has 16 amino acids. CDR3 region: CASSDWDRGGYNEQFF. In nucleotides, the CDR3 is TGTGCCAGCAGTGACTGGGACAGGGGGGGATACAATGAGCAGTTCTTC.

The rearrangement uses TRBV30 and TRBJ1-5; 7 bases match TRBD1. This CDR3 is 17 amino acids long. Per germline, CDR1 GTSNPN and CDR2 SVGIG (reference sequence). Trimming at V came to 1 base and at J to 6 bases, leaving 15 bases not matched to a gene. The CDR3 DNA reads TGTGCCTGGAGTGCATCGAGGAATCAGGGGGACAGTCAGCCCCAGCATTTT. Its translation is CAWSASRNQGDSQPQHF.

This CDR3 is CAWSGVGGLRRGYTF. Here the CDR3 DNA reads TGTGCCTGGAGTGGGGTAGGGGGCTTAAGACGTGGCTACACCTTC. The rearrangement joins TRBV30 to TRBJ1-2; 7 bases agree with TRBD1. V was clipped by 1 base and J by 7 bases; unmatched bases: 12. Germline V CDR1 and CDR2: GTSNPN, SVGIG (reference sequence). The CDR3 sequence is 15 residues long.

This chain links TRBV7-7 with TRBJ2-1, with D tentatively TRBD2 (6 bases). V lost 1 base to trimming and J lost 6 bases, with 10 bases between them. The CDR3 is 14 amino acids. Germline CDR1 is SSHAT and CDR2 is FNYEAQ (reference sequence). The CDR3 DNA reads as TGTGCCAGCAGCTTAGGGGCGGGGTTCAATGAGCAGTTCTTC. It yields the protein CASSLGAGFNEQFF. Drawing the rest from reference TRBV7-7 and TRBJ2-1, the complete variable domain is GAGVSQSPRYKVTKRGQDVTLRCDPISSHATLYWYQQALGQGPEFLTYFNYEAQPDKSGLPSDRFSAERPEGSISTLTIQRTEQRDSAMYRCASSLGAGFNEQFFGPGTRLTVL.

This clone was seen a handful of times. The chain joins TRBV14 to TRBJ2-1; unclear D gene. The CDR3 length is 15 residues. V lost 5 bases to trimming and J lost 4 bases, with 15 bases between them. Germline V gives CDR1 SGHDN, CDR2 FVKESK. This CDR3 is CASSASGPNYNEQFF. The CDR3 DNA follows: TGTGCCAGCAGCGCCTCAGGCCCCAATTACAATGAGCAGTTCTTC.

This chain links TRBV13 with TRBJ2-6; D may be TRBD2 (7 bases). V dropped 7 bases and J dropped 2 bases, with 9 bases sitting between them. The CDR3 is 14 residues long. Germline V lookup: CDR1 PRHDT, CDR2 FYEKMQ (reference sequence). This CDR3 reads CASKGGAGANVLTF. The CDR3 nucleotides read TGTGCCAGCAAGGGGGGGGCTGGGGCCAACGTCCTGACTTTC.

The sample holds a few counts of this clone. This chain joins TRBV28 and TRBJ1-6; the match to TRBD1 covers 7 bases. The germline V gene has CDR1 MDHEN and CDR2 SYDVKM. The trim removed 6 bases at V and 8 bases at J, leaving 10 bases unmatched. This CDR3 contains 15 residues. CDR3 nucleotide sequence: TGTGCCAGCAGCCCTCAGGGGGTTTATGATTCACCCCTCCACTTT. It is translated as CASSPQGVYDSPLHF.

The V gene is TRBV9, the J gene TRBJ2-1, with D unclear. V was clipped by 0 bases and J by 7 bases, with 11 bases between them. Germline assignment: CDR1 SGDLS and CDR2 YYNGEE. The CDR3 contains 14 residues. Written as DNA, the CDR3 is TGTGCCAGCAGCGTAGTGGACGCCAAGAATGAGCAGTTCTTC. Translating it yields CASSVVDAKNEQFF.

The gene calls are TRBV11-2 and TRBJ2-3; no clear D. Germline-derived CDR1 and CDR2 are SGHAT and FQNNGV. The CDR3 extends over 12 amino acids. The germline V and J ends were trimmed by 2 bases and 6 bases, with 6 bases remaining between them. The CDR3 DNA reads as TGTGCCAGCAGCTTATTCGCGGATACGCAGTATTTT. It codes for CASSLFADTQYF.